This T cell receptor (beta chain) was documented in a study of beta chain features in type 1 diabetes. Study observations and caveats: When VDJ junctions were examined, type 1 diabetes patients showed fewer insertions and more deletions.

This clone was recorded many times. The antigen is not known. The collection from each donor was one heparinised blood draw averaging roughly 100 mL. The authors obtained over 95% purity in all sorted populations. Expressed TCRB transcripts got sequenced, as all isolated RNA was reverse transcribed. TCRdb keeps only in-frame clones here, not all; method: immunoSEQ multiplex PCR. This table has about 150,000 clones, more than 9.5% appearing once. The CDR3 contains 11 residues. Trimming took off 6 bases at V and 6 bases at J, with 7 bases between the two ends. Germline CDR1 is KGHSH and CDR2 is LQKENI. The chain carries TRBV18 and TRBJ2-3, with unresolved D. Sequenced sample: central memory CD4+ T cells from blood. The TCR comes from a man aged 18 to 29 in good health. CDR3 sequence reads: CASSRLDTQYF. As DNA, the CDR3 is TGTGCCAGCTCCCGACTGGATACGCAGTATTTT.